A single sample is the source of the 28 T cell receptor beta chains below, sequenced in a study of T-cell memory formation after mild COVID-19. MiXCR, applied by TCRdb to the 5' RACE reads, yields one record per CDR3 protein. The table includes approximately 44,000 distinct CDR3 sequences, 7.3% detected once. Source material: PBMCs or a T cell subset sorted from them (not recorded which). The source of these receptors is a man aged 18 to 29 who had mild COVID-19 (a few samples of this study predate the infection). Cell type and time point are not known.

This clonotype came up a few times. The CDR3 coding sequence is TGTGCCAGCAGCTTCGGGACAGGGGGTAACTATGGCTACACCTTC. Its protein is CASSFGTGGNYGYTF. The chain couples TRBV3-1 to TRBJ1-2; 11 bases agree with TRBD1. Germline V gene data show CDR1 as LGHDT and CDR2 as YNNKEL (reference sequence). Trimming cost V 5 bases and J 1 base; bases outside gene matches: 3. This CDR3 spans 15 amino acids. Full variable domain (rest looked up from reference TRBV3-1 and TRBJ1-2): DTAVSQTPKYLVTQMGNDKSIKCEQNLGHDTMYWYKQDSKKFLKIMFSYNNKELIINETVPNRFSPKSPDKAHLNLHINSLELGDSAVYFCASSFGTGGNYGYTFGSGTRLTVV.

For the CDR3, the DNA is TGTGCCAGCAGTACACAACAGGGGGCAGGCTATGGCTACACCTTC. Protein product: CASSTQQGAGYGYTF. The chain joins TRBV12-3 or TRBV12-4 to TRBJ1-2, with 9 positions matching TRBD1. The junction had 8 bases not matched to a gene; V was cut back by 5 bases and J by 4 bases. The CDR3 totals 15 residues.

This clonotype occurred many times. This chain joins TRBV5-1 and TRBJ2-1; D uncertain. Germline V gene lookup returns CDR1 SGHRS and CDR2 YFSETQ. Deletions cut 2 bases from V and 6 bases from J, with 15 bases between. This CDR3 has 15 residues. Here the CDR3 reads CASSFSSFPRNEQFF. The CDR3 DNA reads TGCGCCAGCAGCTTTTCCAGCTTCCCTCGCAATGAGCAGTTCTTC.

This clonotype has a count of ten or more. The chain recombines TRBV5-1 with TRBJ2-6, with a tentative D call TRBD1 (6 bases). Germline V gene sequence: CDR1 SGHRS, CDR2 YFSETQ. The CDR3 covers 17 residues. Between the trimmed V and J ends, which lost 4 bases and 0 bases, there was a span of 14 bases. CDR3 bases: TGCGCCAGCAGCCCCCGGGACATAAGCTCTGGGGCCAACGTCCTGACTTTC. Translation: CASSPRDISSGANVLTF.

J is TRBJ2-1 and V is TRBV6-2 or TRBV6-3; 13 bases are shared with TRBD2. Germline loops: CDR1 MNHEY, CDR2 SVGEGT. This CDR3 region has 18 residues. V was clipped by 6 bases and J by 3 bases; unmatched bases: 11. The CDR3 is CASRGGLAGVPLYNEQFF. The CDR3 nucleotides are TGTGCCAGCAGGGGTGGACTAGCGGGGGTACCCCTCTACAATGAGCAGTTCTTC.

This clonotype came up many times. CDR3 sequence (DNA): TGTGCCAGCAGTAATCTAGCGGGGCAAGAGACCCAGTACTTC. Its translation is CASSNLAGQETQYF. The chain carries TRBV3-1 and TRBJ2-5; 9 bases agree with TRBD2. The ends lost 6 bases at V and 2 bases at J; junction bases unmatched: 4. Germline V gene lookup returns CDR1 LGHDT and CDR2 YNNKEL (reference sequence). This CDR3 has 14 amino acids.

The CDR3 sequence: CASSQGILGIYEQYF. The CDR3, as DNA: TGCGCCAGCAGCCAAGGTATACTGGGCATTTACGAGCAGTACTTC. This sequence joins TRBV4-3 and TRBJ2-7; D is unclear. This CDR3 has 15 amino acids. Germline V gene sequence: CDR1 LGHNA, CDR2 YSLEER. The ends were cut back, 1 base at V and 4 bases at J, with 14 bases in the middle.

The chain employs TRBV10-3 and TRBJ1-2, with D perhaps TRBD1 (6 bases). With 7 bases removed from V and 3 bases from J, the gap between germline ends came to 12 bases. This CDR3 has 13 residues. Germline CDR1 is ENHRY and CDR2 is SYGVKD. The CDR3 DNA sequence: TGTGCCATCATGGGGGGCATGGACTATGGCTACACCTTC. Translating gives CAIMGGMDYGYTF.

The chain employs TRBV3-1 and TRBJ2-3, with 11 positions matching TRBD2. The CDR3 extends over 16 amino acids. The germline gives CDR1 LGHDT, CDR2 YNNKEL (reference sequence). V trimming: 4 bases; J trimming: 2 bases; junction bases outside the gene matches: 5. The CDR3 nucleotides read TGTGCCAGCAGCCGATGGACTAGCGGGTACACAGATACGCAGTATTTT. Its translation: CASSRWTSGYTDTQYF.

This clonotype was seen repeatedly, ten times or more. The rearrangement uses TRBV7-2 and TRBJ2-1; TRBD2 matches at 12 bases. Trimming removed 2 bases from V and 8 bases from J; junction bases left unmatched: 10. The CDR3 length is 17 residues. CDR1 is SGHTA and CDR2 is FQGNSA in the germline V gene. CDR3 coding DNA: TGTGCCAGCAGCTTATCAGTTCTAGCGGGGGGGCGCGATGAGCAGTTCTTC. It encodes CASSLSVLAGGRDEQFF. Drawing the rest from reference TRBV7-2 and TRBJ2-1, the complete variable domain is GAGVSQSPSNKVTEKGKDVELRCDPISGHTALYWYRQSLGQGLEFLIYFQGNSAPDKSGLPSDRFSAERTGGSVSTLTIQRTQQEDSAVYLCASSLSVLAGGRDEQFFGPGTRLTVL.

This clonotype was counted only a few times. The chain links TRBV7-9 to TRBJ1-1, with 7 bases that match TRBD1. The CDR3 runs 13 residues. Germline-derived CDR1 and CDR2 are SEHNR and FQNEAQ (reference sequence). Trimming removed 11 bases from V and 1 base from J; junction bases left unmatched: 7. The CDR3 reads CAARQGANTEAFF. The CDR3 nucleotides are TGTGCCGCGCGACAGGGAGCGAACACTGAAGCTTTCTTT.

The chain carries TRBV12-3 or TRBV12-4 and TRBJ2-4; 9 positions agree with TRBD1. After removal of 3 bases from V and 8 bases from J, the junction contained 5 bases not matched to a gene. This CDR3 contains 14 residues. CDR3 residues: CASSFLRQGDIQYF. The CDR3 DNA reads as TGTGCCAGCAGTTTTTTAAGACAGGGGGACATTCAGTACTTC.

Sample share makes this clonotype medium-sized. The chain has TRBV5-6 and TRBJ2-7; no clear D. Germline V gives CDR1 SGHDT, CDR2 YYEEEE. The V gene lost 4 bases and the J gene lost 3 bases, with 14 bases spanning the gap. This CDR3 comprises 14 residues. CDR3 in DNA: TGTGCCAGCAGCAACCCCACAAGGATCTACGAGCAGTACGTC. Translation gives CASSNPTRIYEQYV.

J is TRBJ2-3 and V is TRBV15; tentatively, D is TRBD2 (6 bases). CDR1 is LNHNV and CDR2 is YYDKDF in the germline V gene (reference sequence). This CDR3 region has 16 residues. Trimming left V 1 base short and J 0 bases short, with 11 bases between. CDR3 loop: CATSRGAGTSTDTQYF. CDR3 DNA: TGTGCCACCAGCAGAGGCGCAGGGACTAGCACAGATACGCAGTATTTT.

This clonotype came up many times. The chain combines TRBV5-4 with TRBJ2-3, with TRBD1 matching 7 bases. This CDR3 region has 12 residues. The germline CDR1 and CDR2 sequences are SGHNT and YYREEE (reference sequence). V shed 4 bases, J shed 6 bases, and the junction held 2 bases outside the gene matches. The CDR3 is CASSLQGDTQYF. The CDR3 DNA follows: TGTGCCAGCAGCCTACAGGGGGATACGCAGTATTTT.

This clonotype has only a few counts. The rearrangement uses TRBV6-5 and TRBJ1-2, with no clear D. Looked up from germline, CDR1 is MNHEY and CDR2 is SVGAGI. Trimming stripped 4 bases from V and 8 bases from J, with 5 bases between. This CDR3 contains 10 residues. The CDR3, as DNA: TGTGCCAGCAGTTCCGAGGGCTACACCTTC. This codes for CASSSEGYTF.

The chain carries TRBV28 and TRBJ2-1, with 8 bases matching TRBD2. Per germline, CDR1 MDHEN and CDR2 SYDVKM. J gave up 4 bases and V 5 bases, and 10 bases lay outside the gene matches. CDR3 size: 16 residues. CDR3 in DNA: TGTGCCAGCAGTCGCGCCTCAGCGGGGGCGTACAATGAGCAGTTCTTC. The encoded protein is CASSRASAGAYNEQFF.

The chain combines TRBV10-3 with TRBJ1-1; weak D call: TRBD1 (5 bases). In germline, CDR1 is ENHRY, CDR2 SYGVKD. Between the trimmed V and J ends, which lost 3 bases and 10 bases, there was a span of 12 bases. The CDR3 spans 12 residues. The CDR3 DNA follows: TGTGCCATCAGTGAACCGGGGGAAGGAGCTTTCTTT. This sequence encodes CAISEPGEGAFF.

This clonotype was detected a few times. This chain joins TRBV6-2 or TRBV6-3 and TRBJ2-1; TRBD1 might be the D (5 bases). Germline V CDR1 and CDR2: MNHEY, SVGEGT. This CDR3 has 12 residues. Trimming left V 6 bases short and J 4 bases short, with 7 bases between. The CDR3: CASRRTYNEQFF. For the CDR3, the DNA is TGTGCCAGCAGACGGACATACAATGAGCAGTTCTTC.

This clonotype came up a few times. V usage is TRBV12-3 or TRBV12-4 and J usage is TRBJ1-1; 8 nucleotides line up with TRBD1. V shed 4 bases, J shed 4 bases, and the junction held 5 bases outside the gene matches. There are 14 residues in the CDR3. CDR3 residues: CASSSGQGITEAFF. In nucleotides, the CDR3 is TGTGCCAGCAGTTCCGGACAGGGTATCACTGAAGCTTTCTTT.

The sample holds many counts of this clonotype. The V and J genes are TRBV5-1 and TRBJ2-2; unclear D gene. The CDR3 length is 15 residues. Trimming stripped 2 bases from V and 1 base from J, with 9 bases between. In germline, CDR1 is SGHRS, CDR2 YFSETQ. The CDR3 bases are TGCGCCAGCAGCTTTCTACAGTTGAACACCGGGGAGCTGTTTTTT. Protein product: CASSFLQLNTGELFF.

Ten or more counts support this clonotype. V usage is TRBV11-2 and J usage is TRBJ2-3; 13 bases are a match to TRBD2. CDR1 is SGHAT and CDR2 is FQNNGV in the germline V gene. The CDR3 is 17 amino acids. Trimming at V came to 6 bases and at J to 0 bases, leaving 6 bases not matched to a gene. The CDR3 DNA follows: TGTGCCAGCAGTGGACTAGCGGGGGCCAGCAGCACAGATACGCAGTATTTT. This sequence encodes CASSGLAGASSTDTQYF.

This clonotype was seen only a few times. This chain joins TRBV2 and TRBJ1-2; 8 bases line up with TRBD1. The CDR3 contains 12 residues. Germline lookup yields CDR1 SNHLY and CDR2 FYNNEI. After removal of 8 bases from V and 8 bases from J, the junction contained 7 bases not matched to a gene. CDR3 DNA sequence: TGTGCCAGCCGTCAGGGGGCGCCCGGCTACACCTTC. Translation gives CASRQGAPGYTF.

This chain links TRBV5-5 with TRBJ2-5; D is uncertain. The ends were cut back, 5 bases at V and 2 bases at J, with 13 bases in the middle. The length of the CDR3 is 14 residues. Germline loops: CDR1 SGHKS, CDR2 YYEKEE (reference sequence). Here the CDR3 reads CASRPAPAQETQYF. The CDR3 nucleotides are TGTGCCAGCAGACCGGCGCCGGCTCAAGAGACCCAGTACTTC.

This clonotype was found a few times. The chain's CDR3 is CASTDPRPSYEQYF. CDR3 coding DNA: TGTGCCAGCACCGACCCCAGGCCCTCCTACGAGCAGTACTTC. The rearrangement links TRBV6-5 to TRBJ2-7; no definite D call. V lost 7 bases and J 0 bases, leaving 13 bases between the germline ends. The germline CDR1 and CDR2 sequences are MNHEY and SVGAGI. CDR3 length: 14 amino acids.

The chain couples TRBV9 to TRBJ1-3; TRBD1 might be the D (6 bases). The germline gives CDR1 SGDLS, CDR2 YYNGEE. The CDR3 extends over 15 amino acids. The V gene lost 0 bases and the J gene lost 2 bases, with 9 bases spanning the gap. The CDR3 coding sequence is TGTGCCAGCAGCGTAGCGTCAGGGGCTGGAAACACCATATATTTT. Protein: CASSVASGAGNTIYF.

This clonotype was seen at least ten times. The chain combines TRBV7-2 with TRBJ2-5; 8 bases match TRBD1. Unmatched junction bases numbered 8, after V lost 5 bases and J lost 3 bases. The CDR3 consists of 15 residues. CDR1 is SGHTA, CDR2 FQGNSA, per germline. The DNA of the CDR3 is TGTGCCAGCAGCCCAGGACAGGGTGTTAAAGAGACCCAGTACTTC. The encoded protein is CASSPGQGVKETQYF.

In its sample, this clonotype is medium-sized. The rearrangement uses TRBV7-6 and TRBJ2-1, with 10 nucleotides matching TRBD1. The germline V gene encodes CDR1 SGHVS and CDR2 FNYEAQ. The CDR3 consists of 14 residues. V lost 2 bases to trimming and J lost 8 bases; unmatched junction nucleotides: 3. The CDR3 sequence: CASSLRQGAYEQFF. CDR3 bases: TGTGCCAGCAGCTTAAGACAGGGGGCCTATGAGCAGTTCTTC.